This TCR beta chain is from a study of shared clonotypes between healthy human individuals. This clone was seen only a few times. The V and J ends lost 2 bases and 10 bases respectively, with 13 bases between them. The CDR3 length is 14 residues. Germline assignment: CDR1 SGHRS and CDR2 YFSETQ. Repertoires were generated with immunoSEQ multiplex PCR, while TCRdb's copy carries only in-frame clones and drops some. The sample holds about 1 million clones, more than 60% seen once. This TCR was recovered from a man in his late teens or twenties in good health. The sequenced sample was memory CD4+ T cells sorted from blood. Stated subset: CD45RA-negative fraction. The V call is TRBV5-1, the J call TRBJ1-6, with D unclear. The CDR3 DNA follows: TGCGCCAGCAGCTTAAGGGAGGTCCCCTCACCCCTCCACTTT. This codes for CASSLREVPSPLHF.